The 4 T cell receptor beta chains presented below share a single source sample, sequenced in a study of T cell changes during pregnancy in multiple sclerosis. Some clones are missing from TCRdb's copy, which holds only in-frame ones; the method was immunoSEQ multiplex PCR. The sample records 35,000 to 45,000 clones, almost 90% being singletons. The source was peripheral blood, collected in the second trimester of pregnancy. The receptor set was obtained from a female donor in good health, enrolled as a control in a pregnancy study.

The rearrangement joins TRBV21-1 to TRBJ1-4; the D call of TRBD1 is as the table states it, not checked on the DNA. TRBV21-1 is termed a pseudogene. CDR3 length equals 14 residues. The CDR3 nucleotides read TGTGCCAGCAGAACCGGGACACCGGTCGGAAAACTGTTTTTT. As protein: CASRTGTPVGKLFF.

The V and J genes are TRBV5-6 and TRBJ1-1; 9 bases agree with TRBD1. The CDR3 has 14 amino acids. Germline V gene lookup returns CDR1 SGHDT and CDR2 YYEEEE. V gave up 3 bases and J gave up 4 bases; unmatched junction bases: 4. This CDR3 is CASSWDRVSTEAFF. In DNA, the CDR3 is TGTGCCAGCAGCTGGGACAGGGTAAGCACTGAAGCTTTCTTT.

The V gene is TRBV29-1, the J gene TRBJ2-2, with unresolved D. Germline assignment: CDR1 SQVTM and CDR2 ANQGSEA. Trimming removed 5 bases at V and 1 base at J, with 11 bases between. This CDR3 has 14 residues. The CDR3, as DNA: TGCAGCGTTTCGTGGCAGGTGAACACCGGGGAGCTGTTTTTT. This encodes CSVSWQVNTGELFF.

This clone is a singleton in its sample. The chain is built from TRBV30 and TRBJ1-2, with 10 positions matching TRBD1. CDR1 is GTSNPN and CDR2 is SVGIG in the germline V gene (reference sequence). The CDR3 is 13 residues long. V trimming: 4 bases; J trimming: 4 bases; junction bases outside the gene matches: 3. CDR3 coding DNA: TGTGCCTGGACCGGGACAGGGGTCTATGGCTACACCTTC. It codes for CAWTGTGVYGYTF.